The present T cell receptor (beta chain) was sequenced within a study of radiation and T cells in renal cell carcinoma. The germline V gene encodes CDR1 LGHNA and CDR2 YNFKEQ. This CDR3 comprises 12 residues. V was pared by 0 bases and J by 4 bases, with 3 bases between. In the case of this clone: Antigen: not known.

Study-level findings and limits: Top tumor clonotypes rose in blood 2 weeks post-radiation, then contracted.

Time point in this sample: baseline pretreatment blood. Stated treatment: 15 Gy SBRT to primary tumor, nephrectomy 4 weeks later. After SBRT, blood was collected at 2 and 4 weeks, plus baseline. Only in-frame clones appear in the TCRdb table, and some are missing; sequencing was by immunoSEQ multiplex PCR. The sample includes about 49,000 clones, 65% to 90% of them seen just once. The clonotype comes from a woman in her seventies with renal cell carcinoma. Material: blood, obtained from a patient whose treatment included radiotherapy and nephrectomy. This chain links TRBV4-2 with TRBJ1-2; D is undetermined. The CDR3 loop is CASSQEAYGYTF. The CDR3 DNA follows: TGTGCCAGCAGCCAAGAGGCCTATGGCTACACCTTC.